The 21 T cell receptor beta chains presented below share a single source sample, sequenced in a study of regulatory T cells in long-lasting Graves disease. Specified time point: newly diagnosed GD, antithyroid drugs for less than 3 months. From PBMCs, RNA was extracted and then used to make the TCR library. With iRepertoire HTBI primers and Arm-PCR of CDR3 regions, TCR beta libraries were built. TCRdb re-called the multiplex PCR reads with MiXCR, one entry per CDR3 protein. This sample yields around 320,000 distinct CDR3 sequences, of which 16% are seen a single time; 25% to 30% belongs to the top ten. This sample was also put to use in a study of T cells in Graves' hyperthyroidism and ophthalmopathy.

Material: peripheral blood mononuclear cells (PBMCs), obtained at new diagnosis, from a patient treated with antithyroid drugs. These receptors originate from a man in his forties with Graves disease.

V gene TRBV20-1 combines with J gene TRBJ2-6; the D is unclear. There are 12 residues in the CDR3. The germline V and J ends were trimmed by 1 base and 2 bases, with 0 bases remaining between them. CDR1 and CDR2 (germline): DFQATT, SNEGSKA (reference sequence). The CDR3 reads CSARAGANVLTF. In DNA form, the CDR3 reads TGCAGTGCTAGAGCTGGGGCCAACGTCCTGACTTTC.

A remark on this clonotype: Relative to the germline gene, one junction end is altered; a read error may explain this. The J gene is TRBJ1-5, the V gene TRBV4-1; TRBD1 aligns across 7 bases. Looked up from germline, CDR1 is MGHRA and CDR2 is YSYEKL. This CDR3 is built from 15 residues. CDR3 sequence (DNA): TGCGCCAGCGGCCAACCCGACAGGGAAGGGGGGCCCCAGCATTTT. Protein sequence: CASGQPDREGGPQHF.

This clonotype came up a few times. The V and J genes are TRBV2 and TRBJ2-3; 7 nucleotides align to TRBD1. The germline CDR1 and CDR2 sequences are SNHLY and FYNNEI. The CDR3 sequence is 14 residues long. Germline trimming cut 7 bases from V and 6 bases from J; bases unmatched to any gene: 10. CDR3 in amino acids: CASTPDRVKDTQYF. The DNA for the CDR3 is TGTGCCAGCACCCCAGACAGGGTAAAGGATACGCAGTATTTT.

The table lists this clonotype with many counts. V is TRBV2 and J is TRBJ2-3; possible D gene TRBD2, 7 bases. Trimming pared 8 bases from V and 0 bases from J, leaving 12 bases between. CDR3 length equals 14 residues. CDR1 is SNHLY and CDR2 is FYNNEI in the germline V gene. The CDR3 DNA reads TGTGCCAGCTATCGGGGGGCCAGCACAGATACGCAGTATTTT. Translating it yields CASYRGASTDTQYF.

The rearrangement joins TRBV20-1 to TRBJ2-5; D unclear. There are 11 residues in the CDR3. Germline values: CDR1 DFQATT, CDR2 SNEGSKA (reference sequence). V was shortened by 6 bases and J by 4 bases, with 9 bases between the two germline ends. CDR3 bases: TGCAGTGCACAAATGGGAGAGACCCAGTACTTC. It yields the protein CSAQMGETQYF.

V gene TRBV6-5 combines with J gene TRBJ2-3; perhaps TRBD1 as D (5 bases). The CDR3 is made up of 13 amino acids. CDR1 and CDR2 from the germline V gene are MNHEY and SVGAGI. V was trimmed by 4 bases and J by 5 bases, leaving 10 bases between them. CDR3 residues: CASSSPGQDTQYF. Here the CDR3 DNA reads TGTGCCAGCAGTTCCCCTGGACAAGATACGCAGTATTTT.

In DNA, the CDR3 is TGTGCCAGCAGCTTATCGATATCCCAAAACATTCAGTACTTC. Its translation: CASSLSISQNIQYF. The chain carries TRBV11-2 and TRBJ2-4; D not resolved. CDR3 length: 14 amino acids. Germline V lookup: CDR1 SGHAT, CDR2 FQNNGV. V was pared by 2 bases and J by 5 bases, with 10 bases between.

This clonotype was counted many times. V and J are TRBV28 and TRBJ2-7; possible D gene TRBD2, 5 bases. The CDR3 spans 13 residues. The germline gives CDR1 MDHEN, CDR2 SYDVKM. V was clipped by 3 bases and J by 6 bases, with 12 bases between them. The CDR3 is CASSFLGDGEQYF. As DNA, the CDR3 is TGTGCCAGCAGTTTTCTGGGAGATGGCGAGCAGTACTTC.

This clonotype was counted ten times or more. The V and J genes are TRBV27 and TRBJ2-5; D uncertain. Germline CDR1 reads MNHEY; CDR2 reads SMNVEV (reference sequence). The CDR3 is 12 residues long. V lost 10 bases, J lost 0 bases, and 9 bases lay in between. The CDR3 protein is CAIGQDQETQYF. The CDR3, as DNA: TGTGCCATTGGGCAGGACCAAGAGACCCAGTACTTC.

This clonotype was detected once. The chain links TRBV27 to TRBJ2-4, with 8 nucleotides matching TRBD1. Trimming at V came to 7 bases and at J to 8 bases, leaving 10 bases not matched to a gene. The CDR3 loop spans 14 amino acids. CDR1 and CDR2 from the germline V gene are MNHEY and SMNVEV (reference sequence). The CDR3 is CASTPVGQGDIQYF. CDR3 DNA: TGTGCCAGCACCCCGGTAGGACAGGGTGACATTCAGTACTTC.

The V call is TRBV27, the J call TRBJ1-4; 7 positions agree with TRBD1. This CDR3 comprises 14 residues. Germline V gene data show CDR1 as MNHEY and CDR2 as SMNVEV (reference sequence). Trimming took 5 bases from V and 8 from J; bases not matched to a gene: 8. As DNA, the CDR3 is TGTGCCAGCAGTCCCCGAAGGGACAGCGAAAAACTGTTTTTT. It specifies CASSPRRDSEKLFF. The variable domain in full, completed from reference TRBV27 and TRBJ1-4, reads EAQVTQNPRYLITVTGKKLTVTCSQNMNHEYMSWYRQDPGLGLRQIYYSMNVEVTDKGDVPEGYKVSRKEKRNFPLILESPSPNQTSLYFCASSPRRDSEKLFFGSGTQLSVL.

In the case of this clonotype: A much larger clonotype is one base distant, so this may be a read error. This chain uses TRBV12-3 or TRBV12-4 with TRBJ1-1; no firm D call. The CDR3 loop spans 13 amino acids. V was shortened by 3 bases and J by 4 bases, with 9 bases between the two germline ends. The CDR3 nucleotides read TGTGCCAGCAGTTTCGGGGAAACCACTGAAGCTTTCTTT. Its translation: CASSFGETTEAFF.

This clonotype was seen at least ten times. The genes are TRBV12-3 or TRBV12-4 and TRBJ1-3; possibly TRBD1 for D (5 bases). V was clipped by 6 bases and J by 0 bases, with 9 bases between them. The CDR3 has 14 amino acids. The CDR3 DNA follows: TGTGCCAGCAGGGGGACCATCTCTGGAAACACCATATATTTT. Translation: CASRGTISGNTIYF.

This clonotype appeared many times. The gene calls are TRBV5-1 and TRBJ2-1; D might be TRBD1 (6 bases). Trimming shortened V by 0 bases and J by 4 bases, and 11 bases separated the two germline ends. Per the germline V gene, CDR1 is SGHRS and CDR2 is YFSETQ. The CDR3 length is 15 residues. CDR3 protein: CASSLASGAYNEQFF. In nucleotides, the CDR3 is TGCGCCAGCAGCTTGGCCTCAGGGGCATACAATGAGCAGTTCTTC.

In its sample, this clonotype was seen a few times. The chain employs TRBV5-1 and TRBJ1-5, with 7 bases fitting TRBD1. Germline V lookup: CDR1 SGHRS, CDR2 YFSETQ. Unmatched junction bases numbered 8, after V lost 3 bases and J lost 5 bases. CDR3 length equals 15 residues. The DNA for the CDR3 is TGCGCCAGCAGCTCCGCCGGACAGGCACATCAGCCCCAGCATTTT. Its protein product is CASSSAGQAHQPQHF. The variable domain in full, with the rest retrieved from reference TRBV5-1 and TRBJ1-5, is KAGVTQTPRYLIKTRGQQVTLSCSPISGHRSVSWYQQTPGQGLQFLFEYFSETQRNKGNFPGRFSGRQFSNSRSEMNVSTLELGDSALYLCASSSAGQAHQPQHFGDGTRLSIL.

This chain connects TRBV20-1 to TRBJ1-5; D is uncertain. The germline V gene has CDR1 DFQATT and CDR2 SNEGSKA (reference sequence). With 3 bases removed from V and 5 bases from J, the gap between germline ends came to 11 bases. CDR3 length equals 13 residues. The chain's CDR3 is CSASVDPDQPQHF. CDR3 in DNA: TGCAGTGCTAGTGTGGATCCCGATCAGCCCCAGCATTTT.

This clonotype was seen repeatedly, ten times or more. J is TRBJ2-7 and V is TRBV2, with 7 bases matching TRBD1. V was clipped by 6 bases and J by 2 bases; unmatched bases: 7. This CDR3 is 14 amino acids long. Germline V gene data show CDR1 as SNHLY and CDR2 as FYNNEI. The CDR3 DNA sequence: TGTGCCAGCAGAGTAGGACAGGCTACCTACGAGCAGTACTTC. It yields the protein CASRVGQATYEQYF.

This clonotype was seen only a few times. The V and J genes are TRBV11-1 and TRBJ1-6; TRBD1 matches 9 bases. The length of the CDR3 is 15 residues. CDR1 is SGHAT and CDR2 is FQDESV in the germline V gene (reference sequence). The junction had 5 bases not matched to a gene; V was cut back by 6 bases and J by 5 bases. The CDR3 nucleotides read TGTGCCAGCAGTTTGGACAGGGGCGATAATTCACCCCTCCACTTT. This codes for CASSLDRGDNSPLHF.

The genes are TRBV7-9 and TRBJ1-4; tentatively, D is TRBD1 (6 bases). Trimming shortened V by 1 base and J by 8 bases, and 17 bases separated the two germline ends. The CDR3 sequence is 16 residues long. Per the germline V gene, CDR1 is SEHNR and CDR2 is FQNEAQ (reference sequence). The CDR3 nucleotides are TGTGCCAGCAGCTTAGGGGACGGGGGCGTTTGGGAAAAACTGTTTTTT. It codes for CASSLGDGGVWEKLFF.

The chain joins TRBV29-1 to TRBJ2-5, with 9 bases fitting TRBD1. V was clipped by 6 bases and J by 0 bases; unmatched bases: 5. Germline CDR1 SQVTM, CDR2 ANQGSEA. The CDR3 length is 14 residues. The DNA for the CDR3 is TGCAGCGTGACCGGGACAGGGTACCAAGAGACCCAGTACTTC. This codes for CSVTGTGYQETQYF.

This clonotype was seen at least ten times. V and J are TRBV10-3 and TRBJ2-2; 11 bases are shared with TRBD2. This CDR3 comprises 17 residues. Trimming at V came to 3 bases and at J to 1 base, leaving 4 bases not matched to a gene. Germline CDR1 ENHRY, CDR2 SYGVKD. In DNA, the CDR3 is TGTGCCATCAGTGATCAGGGACTAGCGGAGAACACCGGGGAGCTGTTTTTT. Translated, it gives CAISDQGLAENTGELFF.